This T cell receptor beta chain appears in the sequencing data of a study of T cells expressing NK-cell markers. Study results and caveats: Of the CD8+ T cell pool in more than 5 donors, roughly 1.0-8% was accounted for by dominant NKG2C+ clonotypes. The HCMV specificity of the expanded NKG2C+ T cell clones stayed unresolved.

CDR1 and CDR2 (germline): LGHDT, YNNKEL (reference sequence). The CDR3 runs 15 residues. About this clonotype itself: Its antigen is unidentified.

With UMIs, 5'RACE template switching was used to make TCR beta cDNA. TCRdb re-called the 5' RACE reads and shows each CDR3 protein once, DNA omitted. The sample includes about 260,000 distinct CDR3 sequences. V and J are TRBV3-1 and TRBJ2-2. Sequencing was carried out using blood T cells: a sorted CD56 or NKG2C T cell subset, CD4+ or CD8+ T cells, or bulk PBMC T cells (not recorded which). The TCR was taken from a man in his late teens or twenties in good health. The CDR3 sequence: CASSQELARAGELFF.